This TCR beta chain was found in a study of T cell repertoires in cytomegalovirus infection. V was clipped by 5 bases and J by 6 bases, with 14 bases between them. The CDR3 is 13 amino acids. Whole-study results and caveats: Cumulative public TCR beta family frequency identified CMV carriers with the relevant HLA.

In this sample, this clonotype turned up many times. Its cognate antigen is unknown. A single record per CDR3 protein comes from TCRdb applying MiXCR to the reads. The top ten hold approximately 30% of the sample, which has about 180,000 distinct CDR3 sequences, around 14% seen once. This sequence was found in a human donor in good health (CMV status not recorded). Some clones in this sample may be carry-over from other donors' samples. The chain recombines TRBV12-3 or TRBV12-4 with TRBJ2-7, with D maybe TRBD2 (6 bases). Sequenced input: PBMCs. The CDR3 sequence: CASSLQRGGEQYF. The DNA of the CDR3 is TGTGCCAGCAGTCTTCAAAGGGGAGGCGAGCAGTACTTC.